One TCR beta chain is described in this entry. Its antigen target is currently unknown. Base qualities are not provided; no much larger clone lies one nucleotide away. Using a constant-region primer and ProtoScript II reverse transcriptase, TCRbeta-specific cDNA was reverse-transcribed from 450 to 650 ng total RNA. Construction of the TCRbeta libraries relied on three nested rounds of multiplex PCR, following a slightly modified ARM-PCR procedure. Each of the first two PCR rounds ran for roughly 9 cycles using multiplex TRBV1-TRBV30 forward primers together with a Cbeta reverse primer. Sample barcodes and Illumina adapters were attached in a final 25-cycle PCR using Deep VentR polymerase. Before sequencing, amplicons between 200 and 500 bp were purified from gel using a QIAquick gel extraction kit. TCRbeta amplicons were sequenced on an Illumina HiSeq 2500 with 250-bp paired-end reads. The original methods were these. Trimmomatic v0.33 was used to quality-trim the reads, and FLASH v1.2.11 was used to merge paired reads so that full CDR3 sequences could be recovered. V, D and J germline segments were assigned to the rearranged TCRbeta sequences by MiGEC v1.2.1b. Clonotype statistics and Shannon-Wiener diversity indices were computed with VDJtools v1.0.0. Except for diversity analysis, only the 250 most abundant clonotypes of each sample were used in subsequent analyses to reduce sampling bias. TCRdb cleaned the public reads at Q25 with fastp, built clones with MiXCR and kept in-frame beta chains. Each entry merges the rows of one CDR3 protein and shows their most common DNA and genes. What appears here as the V and J calls and clone size reflects TCRdb's work, not the paper's. Within this sample are 65,000 to 90,000 distinct CDR3 sequences, with 72% of them counted one time only. Roughly a fifth of the sample goes to the ten largest clones.

Without any cell sorting, total RNA and DNA were extracted together from approximately 20-30 mg of bulk tissue using the AllPrep DNA/RNA mini kit. Between November 2015 and March 2016, 4 or 5 patients in China with histopathologically diagnosed primary liver carcinoma had their tumors surgically resected. At the time of sampling, the patients were treatment-naive and had chronic HBV infection. Each tumor was sampled at five spatially separated regions: the superior, inferior, left-lateral and right-lateral poles and the tumor centre. Histological examination found more than 80% viable tumor cells in every tumor sample. Fresh tumor and adjacent tissue pieces were bisected; one half was stored in RNAlater at -80°C, the other sent for histology. The data originate from a study of tumor-infiltrating lymphocytes in primary liver carcinoma (dated by TCRdb to about 2017). Context from the whole study: Of the five patients (three men and two women, aged 30 to 69 years), four had hepatocellular carcinoma and one had combined HCC and intrahepatic cholangiocarcinoma. Samples yielded roughly 3.5 to 7.13 million productive TCRbeta reads; read depth did not differ significantly between tissue types. The roughly 24 tumor region samples were profiled with Agilent mRNA microarrays so that TCRbeta repertoire diversity could be related to the local molecular phenotype. For each liver tumor, the study sampled five regions along with adjacent normal tissue and blood, and applied TCRbeta repertoire sequencing, expression microarrays and whole-exome sequencing. Reproducibility between technical replicate repertoires was high, with correlation coefficients above 0.95 and mean shared-clone rates approximately 0.91. TCRbeta repertoire sequencing covered about 35 specimens from 5 patients: around 25 tumor regions, 5 adjacent noncancerous liver tissues and 5 peripheral blood samples. Tumors of the five patients were stage T1-T3 N0M0 with maximum diameters of roughly 4.2 to 10 cm. Broader findings and caveats from the paper: Pairs of tumor regions showed greater repertoire overlap (mean around 35%) than tumor-adjacent pairs (roughly 17%) or tumor-blood pairs (around 15%), which is consistent with antigen-driven expansion. The study included only five patients, and the authors note findings should be validated in a larger study. Only about 8-24% of top clones were present in all five regions of a tumor, suggesting spatial heterogeneity of tumor-infiltrating T cells. Compared with blood, tumors had a significantly larger share of the repertoire taken up by the top 250 clones (p = 0.039). Bulk unsorted samples precluded comparing CD4+ and CD8+ T cell repertoires. Only the TCR beta chain was sequenced, which likely underestimates true repertoire diversity because unpaired alpha chains were not captured.

The CDR3 numbers 15 residues from cysteine through phenylalanine. Just CDR3 DNA is preserved here, 45 bases in frame from base 1. According to the germline V gene, CDR1 reads MGHRA and CDR2 reads YSYEKL. Recombination linked TRBV4-1 to TRBJ2-7, with TRBD2 identical over 7 junction bases. This TCR derives from a middle-aged man with primary liver carcinoma and hepatitis B virus infection. The specimen was liver tumor tissue from sampling region 1. The meaning of the sample's cell subset or site label: tumor region T1, superior pole. CDR3 reads: CTNSQERGGRYEQYF. The nucleotide sequence is TGCACCAACAGCCAAGAGAGGGGAGGGAGGTACGAGCAGTACTTC.